This TCR beta chain was retrieved from a study of blood T cells in healthy people across ages. Drawing of peripheral blood yielded about 10 milliliters from each donor. For the second PCR, which ran for about 7 to 11 cycles, a sample-barcoded 5' primer and a J-beta primer mix were used. TCRdb itself ran the 5' RACE reads through MiXCR, one entry per CDR3 protein. The data hold roughly 1.6 million distinct CDR3 sequences, with almost 35% observed a single time. Comment on this clonotype: The junction departs from the called germline gene at one end, perhaps through a read error.

The CDR3 is 16 residues long. Germline V gives CDR1 SGHRS, CDR2 YFSETQ. The rearrangement uses TRBV5-1 and TRBJ1-6; TRBD1 might be the D (5 bases). The sequence derives from a woman between 25 and 40 years old in good health. The source material was blood. CDR3 amino acids: CASSPGDGGYSSPLHF. The CDR3 DNA reads as TGCGCCAGCAGCCCGGGGGACGGAGGATATAGTTCACCCCTCCACTTT.